This T cell receptor (beta chain) was sequenced for a study of TIL therapy for anti-PD-1-resistant metastatic lung cancer. Time point here: pre-treatment sample, taken before nivolumab and TIL therapy. The tumor samples were excised metastases, mostly pleural nodules or supraclavicular lymph nodes. The libraries were made with immunoSEQ v3. Here immunoSEQ multiplex PCR was the method, and the copy in TCRdb shows in-frame clones only, minus some. The profile shows roughly 6,000 clones, 60% to 70% of them singletons. This CDR3 region has 15 residues. V was pared by 2 bases and J by 9 bases, with 5 bases of the junction left unmatched. CDR1 is SGDLS and CDR2 is YYNGEE in the germline V gene. This clone was picked up one time.

The clonotype was recovered from a person between 25 and 79 years old with non-small cell lung cancer. This chain joins TRBV9 and TRBJ2-1; 13 positions agree with TRBD2. The sample consisted of tumor tissue, taken at baseline. CDR3 sequence: CASSVGTSGMSEQFF. CDR3 DNA sequence: TGTGCCAGCAGCGTCGGGACTAGCGGGATGTCTGAGCAGTTCTTC.